The rows below give T cell receptor beta chains drawn from one sample of a study of T-cell memory formation after mild COVID-19. TCRdb itself ran the 5' RACE reads through MiXCR, one entry per CDR3 protein. Altogether roughly 500,000 distinct CDR3 sequences are present, about a fifth being singletons, with the ten largest covering approximately 13%. Sequencing was done on a sample of PBMCs or a T cell subset sorted from them (not recorded which). Receptors were obtained from an adult woman who had mild COVID-19 (a few samples of this study predate the infection). Cell type and time point are not known. Each CDR3 is given without its conserved first and last residue.

>14|TRBV4-3
ASSQLSGTAADTQY
>15|TRBV29-1
SVPPGLAGRSYNEQF
>12|TRBV7-6
ASSLFSGVETQY
>12|TRBV14
ASSQRGSVGELF
>15|TRBV2
ASSPRSTHPHSYEQY
>13|TRBV7-3
ASSPGLAGGVTQY
>12|TRBV7-9
ASSFSDRVGEQY
>14|TRBV3-1
ASSQGVPTNTGELF
>14|TRBV2
ASSPLGGPPPHEQF
>13|TRBV2
ASSEQGASSYEQY
>11|TRBV5-1
ASLGHLNTEAF
>13|TRBV4-2
ASSRAPGSTDTQY